The source of this TCR beta chain is a study of blood T cells in healthy people across ages. Each donor supplied 8 to 10 milliliters of peripheral blood. Extraction yielded at least 5.5 micrograms of total RNA per sample. This clonotype has just a few counts. Next came a second PCR, run for about 7 to 12 cycles, which used a sample-barcoded 5' primer along with a J-beta primer mix. TCRdb analysed the 5' RACE reads with MiXCR anew, one entry per CDR3 protein. The table shows roughly 2 million distinct CDR3 sequences, with 49% occurring only once. The CDR3 is 14 amino acids. Germline V gives CDR1 MNHEY, CDR2 SVGEGT. The V gene end was trimmed by 6 bases and the J gene end by 4 bases; junction bases not matched to a gene: 4.

Specimen: blood. The chain employs TRBV6-2 or TRBV6-3 and TRBJ2-5; TRBD2 aligns across 11 bases. This receptor was obtained from a woman aged 35 to 49 in good health. The CDR3 loop is CASRGGLAAETQYF. Here the CDR3 DNA reads TGTGCCAGCAGAGGGGGACTAGCGGCAGAGACCCAGTACTTC.